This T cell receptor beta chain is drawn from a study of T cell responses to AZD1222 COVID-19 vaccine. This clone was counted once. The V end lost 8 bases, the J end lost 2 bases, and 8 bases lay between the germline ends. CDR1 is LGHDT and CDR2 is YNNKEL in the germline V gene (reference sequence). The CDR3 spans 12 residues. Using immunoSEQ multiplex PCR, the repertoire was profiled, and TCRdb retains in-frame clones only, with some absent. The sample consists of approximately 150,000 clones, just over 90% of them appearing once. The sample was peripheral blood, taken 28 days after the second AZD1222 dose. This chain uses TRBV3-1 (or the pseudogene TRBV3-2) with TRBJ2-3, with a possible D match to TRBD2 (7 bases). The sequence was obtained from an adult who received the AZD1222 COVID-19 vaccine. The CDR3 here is CASGGATDTQYF. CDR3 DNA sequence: TGTGCCAGCGGGGGGGCCACAGATACGCAGTATTTT.